The 2 T cell receptor beta chains below were found in one sample sequenced in a study of cytotoxic CD8 clonotypes in ibrutinib-treated CLL. The data were produced by immunoSEQ multiplex PCR, yet TCRdb's version contains in-frame clones alone and is incomplete. This sample has about 140,000 clones, with around 81% found just once. Source: PBMCs, taken after 36 months of ibrutinib treatment. The origin of the receptors is a human donor with chronic lymphocytic leukemia.

CDR3 coding DNA: TGTGCCAGCAGTGGTCAGGCTGGCGGTCAGCCCCAGCATTTT. Protein: CASSGQAGGQPQHF. The V call is TRBV6-1, the J call TRBJ1-5; the D is unclear. The germline gives CDR1 MNHNS, CDR2 SASEGT. With 4 bases removed from V and 6 bases from J, the gap between germline ends came to 13 bases. The CDR3 contains 14 residues.

The rearrangement uses TRBV5-6 and TRBJ1-1; D gene ambiguous. Between the trimmed V and J ends, which lost 0 bases and 11 bases, there was a span of 14 bases. The length of the CDR3 is 13 residues. The germline V gene has CDR1 SGHDT and CDR2 YYEEEE. The CDR3 is CASSLEVAPGAFF. CDR3 nucleotide sequence: TGTGCCAGCAGCTTGGAGGTCGCTCCCGGGGCTTTCTTT.